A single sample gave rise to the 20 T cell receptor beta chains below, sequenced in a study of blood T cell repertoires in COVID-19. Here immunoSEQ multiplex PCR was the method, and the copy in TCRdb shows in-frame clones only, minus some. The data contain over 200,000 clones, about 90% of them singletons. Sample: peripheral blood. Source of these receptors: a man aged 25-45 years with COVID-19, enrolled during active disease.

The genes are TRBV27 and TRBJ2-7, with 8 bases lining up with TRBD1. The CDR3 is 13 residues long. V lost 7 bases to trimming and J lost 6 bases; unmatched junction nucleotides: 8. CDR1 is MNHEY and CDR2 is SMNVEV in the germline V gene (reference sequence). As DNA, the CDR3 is TGTGCCAGCATGACAGGGGCGTTAGTCGAGCAGTACTTC. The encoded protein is CASMTGALVEQYF.

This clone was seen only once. The CDR3, as DNA: TGCGCCAGCAGCCGGGGACAGGGGGCGGGAAATGAGCAGTTCTTC. Protein sequence: CASSRGQGAGNEQFF. The gene calls are TRBV4-1 and TRBJ2-1; 12 nucleotides agree with TRBD1. This CDR3 comprises 15 residues. Germline trimming cut 4 bases from V and 7 bases from J; bases unmatched to any gene: 5. Germline V gene sequence: CDR1 MGHRA, CDR2 YSYEKL.

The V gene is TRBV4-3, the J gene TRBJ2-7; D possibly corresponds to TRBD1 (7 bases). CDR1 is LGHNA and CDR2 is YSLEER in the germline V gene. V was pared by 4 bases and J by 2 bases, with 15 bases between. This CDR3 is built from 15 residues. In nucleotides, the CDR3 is TGCGCCAGCAGCCCTCGGGCGGGACAGACCTACGAGCAGTACTTC. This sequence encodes CASSPRAGQTYEQYF.

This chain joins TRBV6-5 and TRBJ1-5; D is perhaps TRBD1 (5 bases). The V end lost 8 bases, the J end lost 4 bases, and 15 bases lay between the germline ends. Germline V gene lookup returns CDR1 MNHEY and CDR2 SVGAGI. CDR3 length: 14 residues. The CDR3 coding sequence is TGTGCCAGCTCGTACGGGGGATTAAATCAGCCCCAGCATTTT. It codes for CASSYGGLNQPQHF.

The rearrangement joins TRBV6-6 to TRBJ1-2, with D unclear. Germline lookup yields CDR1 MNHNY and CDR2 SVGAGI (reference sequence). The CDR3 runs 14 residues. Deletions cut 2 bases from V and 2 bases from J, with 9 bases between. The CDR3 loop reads CASSYGGTNYGYTF. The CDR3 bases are TGTGCCAGCAGTTACGGTGGCACAAACTATGGCTACACCTTC.

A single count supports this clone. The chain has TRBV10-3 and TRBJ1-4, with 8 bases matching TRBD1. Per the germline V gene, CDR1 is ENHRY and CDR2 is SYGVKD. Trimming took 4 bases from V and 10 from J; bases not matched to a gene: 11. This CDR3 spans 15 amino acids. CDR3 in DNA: TGTGCCATCAGTGGAGAACGGACAGGGAGTGGAAAACTGTTTTTT. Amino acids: CAISGERTGSGKLFF.

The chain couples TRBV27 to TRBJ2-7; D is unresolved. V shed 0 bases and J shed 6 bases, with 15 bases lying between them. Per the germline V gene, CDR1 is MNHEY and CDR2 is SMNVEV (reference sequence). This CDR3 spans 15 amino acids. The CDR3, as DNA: TGTGCCAGCAGTTTATCCACGATTGTAACGGGCGAGCAGTACTTC. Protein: CASSLSTIVTGEQYF.

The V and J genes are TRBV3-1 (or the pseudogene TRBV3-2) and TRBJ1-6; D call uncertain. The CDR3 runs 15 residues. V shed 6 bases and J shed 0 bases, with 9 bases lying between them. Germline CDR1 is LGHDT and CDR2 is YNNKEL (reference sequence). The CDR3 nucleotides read TGTGCCAGCAGTCCTCAGCGCTCCTATAATTCACCCCTCCACTTT. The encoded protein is CASSPQRSYNSPLHF.

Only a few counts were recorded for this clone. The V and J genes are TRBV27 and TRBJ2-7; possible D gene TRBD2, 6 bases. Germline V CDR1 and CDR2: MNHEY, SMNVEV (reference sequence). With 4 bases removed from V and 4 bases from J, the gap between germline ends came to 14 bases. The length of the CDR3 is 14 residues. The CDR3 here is CASSSGVFGYEQYF. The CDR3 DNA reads TGTGCCAGCAGTTCGGGGGTCTTCGGGTACGAGCAGTACTTC.

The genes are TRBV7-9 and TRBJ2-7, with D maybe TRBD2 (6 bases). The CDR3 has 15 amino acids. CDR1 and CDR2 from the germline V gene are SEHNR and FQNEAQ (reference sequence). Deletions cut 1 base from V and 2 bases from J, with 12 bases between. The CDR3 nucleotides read TGTGCCAGCAGCTTAGGGAGGGGATTGACCTACGAGCAGTACTTC. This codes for CASSLGRGLTYEQYF.

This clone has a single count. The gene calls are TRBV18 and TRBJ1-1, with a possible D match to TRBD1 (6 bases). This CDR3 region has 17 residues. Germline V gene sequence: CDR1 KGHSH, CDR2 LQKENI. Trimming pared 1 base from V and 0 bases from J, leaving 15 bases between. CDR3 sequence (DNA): TGTGCCAGCTCACCACTCGCAAAGGGGGTCATGAACACTGAAGCTTTCTTT. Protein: CASSPLAKGVMNTEAFF.

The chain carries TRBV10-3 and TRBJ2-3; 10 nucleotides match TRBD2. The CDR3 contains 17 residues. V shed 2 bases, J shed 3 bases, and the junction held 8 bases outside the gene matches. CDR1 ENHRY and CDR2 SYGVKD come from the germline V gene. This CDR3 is CAISEEREGQRTDTQYF. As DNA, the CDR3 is TGTGCCATCAGTGAGGAGCGGGAGGGCCAGAGGACAGATACGCAGTATTTT.

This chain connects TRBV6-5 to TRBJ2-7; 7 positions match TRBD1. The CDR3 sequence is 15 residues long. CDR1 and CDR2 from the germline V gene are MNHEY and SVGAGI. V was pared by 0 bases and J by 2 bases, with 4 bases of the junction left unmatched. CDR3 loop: CASSYSKGQPYEQYF. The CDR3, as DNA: TGTGCCAGCAGTTACTCGAAGGGACAGCCCTACGAGCAGTACTTC.

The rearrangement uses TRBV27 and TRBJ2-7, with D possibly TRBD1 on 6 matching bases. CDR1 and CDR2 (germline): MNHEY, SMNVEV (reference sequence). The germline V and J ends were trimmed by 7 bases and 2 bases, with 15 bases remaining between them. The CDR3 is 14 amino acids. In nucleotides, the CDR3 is TGTGCCAGCAATCCACAGGGTCAGCCCTACGAGCAGTACTTC. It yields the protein CASNPQGQPYEQYF.

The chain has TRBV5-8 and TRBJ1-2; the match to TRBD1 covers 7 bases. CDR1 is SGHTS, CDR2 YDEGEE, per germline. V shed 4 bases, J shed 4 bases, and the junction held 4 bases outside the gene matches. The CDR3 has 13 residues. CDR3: CASSVTGVYGYTF. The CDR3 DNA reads TGTGCCAGCAGCGTAACAGGGGTCTATGGCTACACCTTC.

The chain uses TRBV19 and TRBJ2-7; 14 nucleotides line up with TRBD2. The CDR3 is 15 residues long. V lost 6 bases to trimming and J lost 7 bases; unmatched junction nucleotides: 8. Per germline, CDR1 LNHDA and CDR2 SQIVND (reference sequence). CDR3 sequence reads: CASRTSGRAPGEQYF. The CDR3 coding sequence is TGTGCCAGTAGGACTAGCGGGAGGGCCCCAGGGGAGCAGTACTTC.

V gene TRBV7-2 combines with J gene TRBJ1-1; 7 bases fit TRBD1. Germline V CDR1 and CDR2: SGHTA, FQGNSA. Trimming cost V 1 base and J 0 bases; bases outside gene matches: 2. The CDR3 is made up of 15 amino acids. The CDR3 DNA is TGTGCCAGCAGCTTAGGTGGGACAGTGAACACTGAAGCTTTCTTT. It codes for CASSLGGTVNTEAFF.

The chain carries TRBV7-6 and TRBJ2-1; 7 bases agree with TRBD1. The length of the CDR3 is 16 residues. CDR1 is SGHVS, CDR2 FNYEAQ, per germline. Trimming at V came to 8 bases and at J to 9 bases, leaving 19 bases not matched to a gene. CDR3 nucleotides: TGTGCCAGCTCCCCTCGGCGGCAGGGGGTCATCGTTGAGCAGTTCTTC. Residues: CASSPRRQGVIVEQFF. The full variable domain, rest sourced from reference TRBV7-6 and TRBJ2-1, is GAGVSQSPRYKVTKRGQDVALRCDPISGHVSLYWYRQALGQGPEFLTYFNYEAQQDKSGLPNDRFSAERPEGSISTLTIQRTEQRDSAMYRCASSPRRQGVIVEQFFGPGTRLTVL.

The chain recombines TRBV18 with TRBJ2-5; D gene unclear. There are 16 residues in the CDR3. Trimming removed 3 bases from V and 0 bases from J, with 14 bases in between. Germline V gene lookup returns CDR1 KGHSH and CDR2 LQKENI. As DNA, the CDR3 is TGTGCCAGCTCACCGAGCCTAGTCGTGTACCAAGAGACCCAGTACTTC. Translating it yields CASSPSLVVYQETQYF.

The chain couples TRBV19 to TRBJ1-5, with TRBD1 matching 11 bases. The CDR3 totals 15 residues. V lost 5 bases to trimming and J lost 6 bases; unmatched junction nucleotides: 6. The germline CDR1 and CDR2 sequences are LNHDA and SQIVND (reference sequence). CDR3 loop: CASSFLGQGVQPQHF. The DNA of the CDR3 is TGTGCCAGTAGTTTTTTGGGACAGGGGGTTCAGCCCCAGCATTTT.